This TCR beta chain came from a study of graft-versus-host responses after intestinal transplantation. Looking at the study overall: Tacrolimus and steroids were given for 2 to 3 years to all recipients after anti-thymocyte globulin induction.

Germline values: CDR1 SNHLY, CDR2 FYNNEI. Unmatched junction bases numbered 1, after V lost 4 bases and J lost 1 base. This CDR3 region has 15 residues. Repertoires were generated with immunoSEQ multiplex PCR, while TCRdb's copy carries only in-frame clones and drops some. The repertoire holds around 18,000 clones, roughly 94% seen once, with 0.7% to 1% in the top ten. About this clone itself: Antigen: not known.

Overall study results and limits: Where graft-donor T cell macrochimerism was present, patients had high graft-versus-host to host-versus-graft clonal ratios in allografts.

The receptor's source is a human patient who received an intestinal transplant, so some T cells may come from the graft donor. The sample in question was PBMCs, obtained 23 days after intestinal transplant. The chain combines TRBV2 with TRBJ2-1; 10 bases align to TRBD2. CDR3 in DNA: TGTGCCAGCAGTGGGACTAGCGGTTCCTACAATGAGCAGTTCTTC. Translating it yields CASSGTSGSYNEQFF. Drawing the rest from reference TRBV2 and TRBJ2-1, the complete variable domain is EPEVTQTPSHQVTQMGQEVILRCVPISNHLYFYWYRQILGQKVEFLVSFYNNEISEKSEIFDDQFSVERPDGSNFTLKIRSTKLEDSAMYFCASSGTSGSYNEQFFGPGTRLTVL.